This entry features one T cell receptor (beta chain) sequence. Its matching antigen is unknown. These data originate in a study of OX40 agonist ivuxolimab in advanced cancers. General observations from the study: The average count of expanded clones was higher among CD8+ T cells than among CD4+.

Assay: immunoSEQ multiplex PCR; the TCRdb copy retains only in-frame clones and omits some. The data hold fewer than 100,000 clones, with more than 70% observed a single time. The CDR3 length is 18 residues. The V gene end was trimmed by 3 bases and the J gene end by 3 bases; junction bases not matched to a gene: 13. Looked up from germline, CDR1 is SGHAT and CDR2 is FQNNGV. The chain couples TRBV11-2 to TRBJ1-3; 8 nucleotides match TRBD1. This receptor was identified in an adult with an advanced solid tumor such as melanoma, head and neck, liver or kidney cancer. The material sequenced was CD4+ or CD8+ T cells sorted from blood, taken in a trial of the OX40 agonist ivuxolimab. Here the CDR3 DNA reads TGTGCCAGCAGCTTCCCCACCCGACAGGGGAGAAGTGGAAACACCATATATTTT. It yields the protein CASSFPTRQGRSGNTIYF.